The rows below give T cell receptor beta chains drawn from one sample of a study of regulatory T cells in long-lasting Graves disease. TCRdb re-derived calls from the multiplex PCR reads in MiXCR, one entry per CDR3 protein. The repertoire holds over 650,000 distinct CDR3 sequences, 30% seen once, with roughly 40% in the top ten. Sequences were derived from peripheral blood mononuclear cells (PBMCs), sampled when the disease was refractory, from a patient treated with antithyroid drugs. These receptor sequences come from a female donor with Graves disease. Both conserved end residues are part of each CDR3. Each record gives: clone size, J gene, V gene, D gene, CDR3 DNA, CDR3 protein. A D gene is named only where the DNA matches it firmly. For some rows the clone size is stated as once, few or many, or as a class when expanded; others skip it.

clone size: many
J gene: TRBJ1-2
V gene: TRBV11-2
D gene: NA
CDR3 DNA: TGTGCCAGCAGCTTAAAGTCGGAGGGCGTCTTCACCTTC
CDR3 protein: CASSLKSEGVFTF

clone size: few
J gene: TRBJ2-7
V gene: TRBV7-6
D gene: TRBD1
CDR3 DNA: TGTGCCAGCAGCCGGGGACAGGGGGCGCTTGAGCAGTACTTC
CDR3 protein: CASSRGQGALEQYF

clone size: medium-sized
J gene: TRBJ1-2
V gene: TRBV28
D gene: TRBD1
CDR3 DNA: TGTGCCAGCAGCCGAACACAACAGGGGGCAGATGGCTACACCTTC
CDR3 protein: CASSRTQQGADGYTF

clone size: many
J gene: TRBJ1-4
V gene: TRBV27
D gene: NA
CDR3 DNA: TGTGCCAGCAGTCCCCCGGGCGCGACTAATGAAAAACTGTTTTTT
CDR3 protein: CASSPPGATNEKLFF

clone size: NA
J gene: TRBJ1-2
V gene: TRBV4-2
D gene: NA
CDR3 DNA: TGTGCCAGCAGCCAAGGTGGGGGCCAGGGCTATGGCTTCACCTTC
CDR3 protein: CASSQGGGQGYGFTF

clone size: few
J gene: TRBJ2-2
V gene: TRBV2
D gene: NA
CDR3 DNA: TGTGCCAGCAGGGCCGGGGTTGCGGGCACCGGGGAGCTGTTTTTT
CDR3 protein: CASRAGVAGTGELFF

clone size: NA
J gene: TRBJ2-7
V gene: TRBV29-1
D gene: NA
CDR3 DNA: TGCAGCGTCGCCCCCCCGGGCGTAAGCTCCTACGAGCAGTACTTC
CDR3 protein: CSVAPPGVSSYEQYF

clone size: few
J gene: TRBJ2-7
V gene: TRBV2
D gene: NA
CDR3 DNA: TGTGCCAGCAGTTCGCCAGGAGGGCAGTACTTC
CDR3 protein: CASSSPGGQYF

clone size: few
J gene: TRBJ1-5
V gene: TRBV28
D gene: TRBD1
CDR3 DNA: TGTGCCAGCAGTCCCCTTCGACAGGGGGCGAAGCCCCAGCATTTT
CDR3 protein: CASSPLRQGAKPQHF

clone size: NA
J gene: TRBJ2-4
V gene: TRBV5-1
D gene: TRBD2
CDR3 DNA: TGCGCCAGCAGCTCCGGACTAGCGGGAGGGCCCTGGAGAGAAAACATTCAGTACTTC
CDR3 protein: CASSSGLAGGPWRENIQYF

clone size: many
J gene: TRBJ2-7
V gene: TRBV28
D gene: NA
CDR3 DNA: TGTGCCAGCATATCGGCAGGAAGCTACGAGCAGTACTTC
CDR3 protein: CASISAGSYEQYF

clone size: many
J gene: TRBJ1-1
V gene: TRBV15
D gene: NA
CDR3 DNA: TGTGCCACCAGCAGACCCCTTACTACAGGGTTTCTGAACACTGAAGCTTTCTTT
CDR3 protein: CATSRPLTTGFLNTEAFF

clone size: NA
J gene: TRBJ2-7
V gene: TRBV11-1
D gene: NA
CDR3 DNA: TGTGCCAGCAGCTTAGCGGCCCGGGGTACGGGGCAGTACTTC
CDR3 protein: CASSLAARGTGQYF

clone size: NA
J gene: TRBJ1-6
V gene: TRBV5-1
D gene: TRBD1
CDR3 DNA: TGTGCCAGCAGCTGGGGACAGGGGGCGCAAAATTCACCCCTCCACTTT
CDR3 protein: CASSWGQGAQNSPLHF

clone size: NA
J gene: TRBJ2-7
V gene: TRBV6-1
D gene: NA
CDR3 DNA: TGTGCCAGCAGGGAGGGGGGAGGAACCGAGCAGTACTTC
CDR3 protein: CASREGGGTEQYF

clone size: NA
J gene: TRBJ1-2
V gene: TRBV20-1
D gene: NA
CDR3 DNA: TGCAGTGCCCCCAAGTCGCAGGGCGGTGGCTACACCTTC
CDR3 protein: CSAPKSQGGGYTF

clone size: few
J gene: TRBJ2-7
V gene: TRBV20-1
D gene: TRBD2
CDR3 DNA: TGCAGTGCCGAGGGGGGACTAGCGGGAGGGTCCTCCTACGAGCAGTACTTC
CDR3 protein: CSAEGGLAGGSSYEQYF

clone size: NA
J gene: TRBJ2-5
V gene: TRBV6-4
D gene: TRBD2
CDR3 DNA: TGTGCCAGCAGAAAAGCGGGACAAGAGACCCAGTACTTC
CDR3 protein: CASRKAGQETQYF

clone size: NA
J gene: TRBJ1-5
V gene: TRBV20-1
D gene: NA
CDR3 DNA: TGCAGTGTTAGAAAGGGGGGCAATCAGCCCCAGCATTTT
CDR3 protein: CSVRKGGNQPQHF

clone size: NA
J gene: TRBJ2-3
V gene: TRBV2
D gene: NA
CDR3 DNA: TGTGCCAGCAGTGACCCGACTAGTATCGGCACAGATACGCAGTATTTT
CDR3 protein: CASSDPTSIGTDTQYF

clone size: NA
J gene: TRBJ2-5
V gene: TRBV20-1
D gene: NA
CDR3 DNA: TGCAGTGCTAGAGATACAGGGTTGGAGACCCAGTACTTC
CDR3 protein: CSARDTGLETQYF

clone size: few
J gene: TRBJ1-1
V gene: TRBV4-2
D gene: NA
CDR3 DNA: TGTGCCAGCAGCCAAGAGGGGAGGATAACTGAAGCTTTCTTT
CDR3 protein: CASSQEGRITEAFF

clone size: NA
J gene: TRBJ2-7
V gene: TRBV5-1
D gene: TRBD2
CDR3 DNA: TGCGCCAGCAGCCCGGGGCGGGAGGGCGACGAGCAGTACTTC
CDR3 protein: CASSPGREGDEQYF

clone size: many
J gene: TRBJ2-2
V gene: TRBV12-3/TRBV12-4
D gene: NA
CDR3 DNA: TGTGCCAGCAGCCTCTCGACAACATGGAACACCGGGGAGCTGTTTTTT
CDR3 protein: CASSLSTTWNTGELFF

clone size: NA
J gene: TRBJ2-6
V gene: TRBV29-1
D gene: TRBD1
CDR3 DNA: TGCAGCGTACGGGACAGGGAGCCCCACTCTGGGGCCAACGTCCTGACTTTC
CDR3 protein: CSVRDREPHSGANVLTF

clone size: few
J gene: TRBJ2-7
V gene: TRBV12-3/TRBV12-4
D gene: NA
CDR3 DNA: TGTGCCAGCAGTTTAGAAACGGGACATTACGAGCAGTACTTC
CDR3 protein: CASSLETGHYEQYF

clone size: NA
J gene: TRBJ2-7
V gene: TRBV18
D gene: NA
CDR3 DNA: TGTGCCAGCTCACCAAGCAGGCAGAGCTCCTACGAGCAGTACTTC
CDR3 protein: CASSPSRQSSYEQYF

clone size: NA
J gene: TRBJ1-5
V gene: TRBV6-2/TRBV6-3
D gene: NA
CDR3 DNA: TGTGCCAGCAGTCAGAACGGGGCCGGGCAGCCCCAGCATTTT
CDR3 protein: CASSQNGAGQPQHF

clone size: NA
J gene: TRBJ2-2
V gene: TRBV20-1
D gene: TRBD1
CDR3 DNA: TGCAGTGCAGGGGGCGCCCGGGGCACCGGGGAGCTGTTTTTT
CDR3 protein: CSAGGARGTGELFF

clone size: many
J gene: TRBJ2-7
V gene: TRBV12-3/TRBV12-4
D gene: NA
CDR3 DNA: TGTGCCAGCAGGGCGGTAGGGACCACCTACGAGCAGTACTTC
CDR3 protein: CASRAVGTTYEQYF

clone size: few
J gene: TRBJ2-5
V gene: TRBV10-2
D gene: NA
CDR3 DNA: TGCGCCAGCAGGGGCAACGTGTGGGGAGAGACCCAGTACTTC
CDR3 protein: CASRGNVWGETQYF

clone size: NA
J gene: TRBJ1-4
V gene: TRBV11-2
D gene: NA
CDR3 DNA: TGTGCCAGCAGCACCTACACGCCTACTAATGAAAAACTGTTTTTT
CDR3 protein: CASSTYTPTNEKLFF

clone size: NA
J gene: TRBJ2-5
V gene: TRBV20-1
D gene: NA
CDR3 DNA: TGCAGTGCTAGAGATAGGGCGGCTATCTCAGAGACCCAGTACTTC
CDR3 protein: CSARDRAAISETQYF

clone size: few
J gene: TRBJ1-2
V gene: TRBV2
D gene: NA
CDR3 DNA: TGTGCCAGCAGTGAAGCCGTCCCCTATGGCTACACCTTC
CDR3 protein: CASSEAVPYGYTF

clone size: NA
J gene: TRBJ2-1
V gene: TRBV7-9
D gene: TRBD1
CDR3 DNA: TGTGCCAGCAGCAGTCAAGGGACAGGGGATAATGAGCAGTTCTTC
CDR3 protein: CASSSQGTGDNEQFF

clone size: NA
J gene: TRBJ1-5
V gene: TRBV20-1
D gene: NA
CDR3 DNA: TGCAGTGCTCGACGTAACAATCAGCCCCAGCATTTT
CDR3 protein: CSARRNNQPQHF

clone size: few
J gene: TRBJ1-1
V gene: TRBV12-3/TRBV12-4
D gene: TRBD1
CDR3 DNA: TGTGCCAGCAGCTCCGGGACAGGAGCATTAGCTTTCTTT
CDR3 protein: CASSSGTGALAFF

clone size: many
J gene: TRBJ2-5
V gene: TRBV25-1
D gene: TRBD1
CDR3 DNA: TGTGCCAGCAGCGACAGGGGGCTTGAGACCCAGTACTTC
CDR3 protein: CASSDRGLETQYF

clone size: many
J gene: TRBJ1-2
V gene: TRBV12-3/TRBV12-4
D gene: NA
CDR3 DNA: TGTGCCAGCACTCTAAGGGCTGGTGTTGGCTACACCTTC
CDR3 protein: CASTLRAGVGYTF

clone size: few
J gene: TRBJ2-7
V gene: TRBV5-1
D gene: TRBD2
CDR3 DNA: TGCGCCAGCAGCTTCGGGACTAGCGACTACGAGCAGTACTTC
CDR3 protein: CASSFGTSDYEQYF

clone size: NA
J gene: TRBJ1-4
V gene: TRBV7-9
D gene: TRBD1
CDR3 DNA: TGTGCCAGCAGCTATCGACAGGGGTGGAATGAAAAACTGTTTTTT
CDR3 protein: CASSYRQGWNEKLFF

clone size: many
J gene: TRBJ2-5
V gene: TRBV12-3/TRBV12-4
D gene: NA
CDR3 DNA: TGTGCCAGCACCGGACCATACCACAGGGAGACCCAGTACTTC
CDR3 protein: CASTGPYHRETQYF